The present T cell receptor beta chain was sequenced within a study of T-cell memory formation after mild COVID-19. As concerns this clonotype: The antigen remains undetermined.

Study-level points and caveats: CD4/CD8 balance held among clones contracting day 15 to 85, and later expanders leaned CD4+.

TCRdb analysed the 5' RACE reads with MiXCR anew, one entry per CDR3 protein. The table includes just over 350,000 distinct CDR3 sequences, about 15% detected once. The CDR3 runs to 15 residues. V was cut by 2 bases and J by 0 bases, with 11 bases left in between. Germline V CDR1 and CDR2: SGHTA, FQGNSA. The specimen was PBMCs or a T cell subset sorted from them (not recorded which). The V and J genes are TRBV7-2 and TRBJ2-7, with D tentatively TRBD2 (5 bases). This receptor was obtained from a man aged 18 to 35 who had mild COVID-19 (a few samples of this study predate the infection). Cell type and time point are not known. This CDR3 reads CASSLRGQDSYEQYF. In nucleotides, the CDR3 is TGTGCCAGCAGCTTACGAGGGCAGGACTCCTACGAGCAGTACTTC.